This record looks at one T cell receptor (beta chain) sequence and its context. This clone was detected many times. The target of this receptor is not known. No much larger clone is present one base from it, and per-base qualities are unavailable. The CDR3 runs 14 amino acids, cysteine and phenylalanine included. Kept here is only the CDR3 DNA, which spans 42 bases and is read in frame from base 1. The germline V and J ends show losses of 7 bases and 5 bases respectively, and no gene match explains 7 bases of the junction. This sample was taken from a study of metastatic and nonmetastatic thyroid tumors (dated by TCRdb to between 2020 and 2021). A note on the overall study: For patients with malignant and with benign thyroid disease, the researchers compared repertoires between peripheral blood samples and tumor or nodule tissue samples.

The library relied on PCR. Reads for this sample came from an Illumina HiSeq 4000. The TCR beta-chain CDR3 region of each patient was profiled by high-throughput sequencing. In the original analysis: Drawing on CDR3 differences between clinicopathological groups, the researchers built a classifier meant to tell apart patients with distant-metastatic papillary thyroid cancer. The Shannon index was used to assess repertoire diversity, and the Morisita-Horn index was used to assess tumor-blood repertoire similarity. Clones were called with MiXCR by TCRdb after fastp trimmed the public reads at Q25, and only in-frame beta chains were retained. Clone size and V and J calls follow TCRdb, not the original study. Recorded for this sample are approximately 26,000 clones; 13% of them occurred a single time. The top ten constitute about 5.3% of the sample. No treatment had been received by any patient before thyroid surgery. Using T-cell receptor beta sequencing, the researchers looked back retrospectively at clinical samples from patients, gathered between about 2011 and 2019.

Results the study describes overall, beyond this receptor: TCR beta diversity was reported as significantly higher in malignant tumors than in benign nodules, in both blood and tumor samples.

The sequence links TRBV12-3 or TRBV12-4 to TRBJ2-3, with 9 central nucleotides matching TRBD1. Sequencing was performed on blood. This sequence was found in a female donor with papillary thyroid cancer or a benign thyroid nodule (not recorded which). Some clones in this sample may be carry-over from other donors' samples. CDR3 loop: CASNHRGLLDTQYF. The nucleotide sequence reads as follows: TGTGCCAGCAACCACAGGGGGCTGCTAGATACGCAGTATTTT.